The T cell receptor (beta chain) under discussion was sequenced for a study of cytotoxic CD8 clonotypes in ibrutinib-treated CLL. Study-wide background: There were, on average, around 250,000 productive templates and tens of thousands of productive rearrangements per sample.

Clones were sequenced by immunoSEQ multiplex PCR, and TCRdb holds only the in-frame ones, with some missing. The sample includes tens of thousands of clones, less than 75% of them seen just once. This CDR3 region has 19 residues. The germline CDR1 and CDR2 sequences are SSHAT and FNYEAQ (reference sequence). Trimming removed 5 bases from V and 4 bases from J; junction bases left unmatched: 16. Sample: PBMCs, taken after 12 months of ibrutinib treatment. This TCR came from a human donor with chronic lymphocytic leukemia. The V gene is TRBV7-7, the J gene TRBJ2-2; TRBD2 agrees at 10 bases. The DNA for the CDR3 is TGTGCCAGCAGCCCCACGACGGGAGGGACTAGCGATCGCACCGGGGAGCTGTTTTTT. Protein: CASSPTTGGTSDRTGELFF.